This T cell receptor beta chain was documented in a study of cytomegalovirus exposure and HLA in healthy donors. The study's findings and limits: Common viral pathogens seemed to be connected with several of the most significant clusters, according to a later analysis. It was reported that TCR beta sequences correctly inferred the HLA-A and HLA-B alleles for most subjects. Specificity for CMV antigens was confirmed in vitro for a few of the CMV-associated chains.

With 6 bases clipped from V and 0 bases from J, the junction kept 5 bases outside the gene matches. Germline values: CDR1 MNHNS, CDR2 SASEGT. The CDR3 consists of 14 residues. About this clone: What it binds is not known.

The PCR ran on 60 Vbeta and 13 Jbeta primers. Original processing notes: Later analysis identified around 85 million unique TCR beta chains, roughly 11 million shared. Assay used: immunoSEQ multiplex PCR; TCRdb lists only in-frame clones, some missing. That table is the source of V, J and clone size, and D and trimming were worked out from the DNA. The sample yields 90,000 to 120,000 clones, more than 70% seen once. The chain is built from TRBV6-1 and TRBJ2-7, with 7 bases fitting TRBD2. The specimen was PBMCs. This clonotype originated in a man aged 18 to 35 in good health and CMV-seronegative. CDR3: CASSALAGSYEQYF. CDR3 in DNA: TGTGCCAGCAGCGCATTAGCGGGCTCCTACGAGCAGTACTTC.